Sequencing of this T cell receptor beta chain was carried out in a study of T cell clonotyping in hematopoietic cell transplantation. The wider study: Cytoreduction preceded collection of pretransplant recipient samples.

Germline V gene lookup returns CDR1 SGHRS and CDR2 YFSETQ. The CDR3 covers 15 residues. Trimming took off 0 bases at V and 4 bases at J, with 13 bases between the two ends. Regarding time point: recipient sample about 28 days before transplant, after cytoreduction. Blood collection times were about day -28 and days 30, 100, 180 posttransplant. As concerns this clone: Its target is unknown.

The study's findings and limits: Pathologically expanded recipient clonotypes increased progressively from day 30 to day 180 as diversity fell.

TCRdb's table, derived via immunoSEQ multiplex PCR, lists solely in-frame clones and lacks some. The table has 65,000 to 80,000 clones, 90% to 96% seen once. This chain uses TRBV5-1 with TRBJ1-2; D is ambiguous. The input for sequencing was peripheral blood mononuclear cells, taken before stem cell transplant. The clonotype comes from a woman aged 45 to 65 with acute myeloid leukemia. Some clones in this sample may be carry-over from other donors' samples. The CDR3 sequence: CASSLGSQQSYGYTF. The DNA for the CDR3 is TGCGCCAGCAGCTTGGGTAGCCAGCAGTCCTATGGCTACACCTTC.